What follows is one TCR beta chain and its context. Antigen unknown. This entry is derived from a study of cytomegalovirus exposure and HLA in healthy donors. Findings and limits, study-wide: Exclusion as indistinguishable affected some V segments, including TRBV6-2 and TRBV6-3.

PCR involved 60 Vbeta and 13 Jbeta primers. TCRdb keeps only in-frame clones here, not all; method: immunoSEQ multiplex PCR. This sample has 130,000 or so clones, with more than 65% found just once. Looked up from germline, CDR1 is MGHRA and CDR2 is YSYEKL. CDR3 length: 19 residues. With V trimmed by 2 bases and J by 2 bases, 12 bases remained unmatched. The TCR sequence derives from a woman under 30 in good health and CMV-seropositive. The chain carries TRBV4-1 and TRBJ1-6; 7 bases agree with TRBD1. The specimen was PBMCs. Written as DNA, the CDR3 is TGCGCCAGCAGCCAATCCCCCATGACAGGGATAGCCTATAATTCACCCCTCCACTTT. Translated: CASSQSPMTGIAYNSPLHF.